The sequence of this T cell receptor (beta chain) was determined in a study of T cell responses to AZD1222 COVID-19 vaccine. Measured with immunoSEQ multiplex PCR; TCRdb has only the in-frame clones, and not every one. The sample holds roughly 93,000 clones; 80% to 90% are singletons and the top ten take about 1.5%. The CDR3 extends over 13 amino acids. Germline values: CDR1 LNHDA, CDR2 SQIVND (reference sequence). The V and J ends lost 3 bases and 8 bases, in that order; junction bases with no gene match: 4. Here the sequenced sample was peripheral blood, taken on day 0 of AZD1222 vaccination. V is TRBV19 and J is TRBJ1-2; 9 nucleotides agree with TRBD1. The receptor comes from an adult in good health. CDR3 region: CASSMGQGWGYTF. The CDR3 region has the DNA TGTGCCAGTAGTATGGGACAGGGATGGGGCTACACCTTC.